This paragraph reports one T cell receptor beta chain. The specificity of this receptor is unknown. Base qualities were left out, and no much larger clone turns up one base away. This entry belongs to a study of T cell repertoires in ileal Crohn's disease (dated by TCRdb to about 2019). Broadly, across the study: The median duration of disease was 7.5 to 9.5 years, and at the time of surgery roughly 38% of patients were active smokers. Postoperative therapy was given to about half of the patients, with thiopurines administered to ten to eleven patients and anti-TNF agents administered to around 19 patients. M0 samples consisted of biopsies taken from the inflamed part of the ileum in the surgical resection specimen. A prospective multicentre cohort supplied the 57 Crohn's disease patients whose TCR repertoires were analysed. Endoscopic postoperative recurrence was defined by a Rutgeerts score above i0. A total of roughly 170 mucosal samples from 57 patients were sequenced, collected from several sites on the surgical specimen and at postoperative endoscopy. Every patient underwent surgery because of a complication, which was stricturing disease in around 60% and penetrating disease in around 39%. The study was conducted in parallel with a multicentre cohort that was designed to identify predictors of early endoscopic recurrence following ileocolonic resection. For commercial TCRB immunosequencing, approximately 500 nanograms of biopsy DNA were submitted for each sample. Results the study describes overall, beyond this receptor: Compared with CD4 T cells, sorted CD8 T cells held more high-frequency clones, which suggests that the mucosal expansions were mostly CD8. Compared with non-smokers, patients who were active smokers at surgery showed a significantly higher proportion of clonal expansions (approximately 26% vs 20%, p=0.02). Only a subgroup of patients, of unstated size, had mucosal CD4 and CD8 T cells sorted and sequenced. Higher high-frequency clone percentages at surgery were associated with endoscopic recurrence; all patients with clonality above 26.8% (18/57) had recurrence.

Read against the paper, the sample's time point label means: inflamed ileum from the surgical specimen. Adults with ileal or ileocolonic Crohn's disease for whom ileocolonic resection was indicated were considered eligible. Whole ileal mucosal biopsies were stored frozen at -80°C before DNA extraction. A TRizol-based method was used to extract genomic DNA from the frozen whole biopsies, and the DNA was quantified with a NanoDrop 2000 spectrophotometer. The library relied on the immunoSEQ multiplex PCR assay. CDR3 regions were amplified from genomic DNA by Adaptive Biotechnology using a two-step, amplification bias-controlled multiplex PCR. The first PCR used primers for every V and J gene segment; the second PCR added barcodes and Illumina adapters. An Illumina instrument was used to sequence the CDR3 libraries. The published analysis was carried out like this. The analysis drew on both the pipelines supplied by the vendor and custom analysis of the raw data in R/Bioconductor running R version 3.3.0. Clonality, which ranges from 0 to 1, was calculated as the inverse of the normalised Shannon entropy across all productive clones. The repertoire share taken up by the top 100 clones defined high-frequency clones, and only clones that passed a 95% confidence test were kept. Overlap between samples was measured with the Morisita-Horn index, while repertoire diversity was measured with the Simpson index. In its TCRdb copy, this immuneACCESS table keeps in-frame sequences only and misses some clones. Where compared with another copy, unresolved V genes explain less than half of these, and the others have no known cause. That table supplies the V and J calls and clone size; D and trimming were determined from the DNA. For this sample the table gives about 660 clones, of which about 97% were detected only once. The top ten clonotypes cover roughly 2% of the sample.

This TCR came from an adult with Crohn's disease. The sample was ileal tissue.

The CDR3 is CASSLSSGRAGETQYF. Here is the DNA: TGCGCCAGCAGCTTGTCTAGCGGGAGGGCCGGAGAGACCCAGTACTTC. The V and J segments used are TRBV5-1 and TRBJ2-5, and TRBD2 aligns with 12 junction nucleotides. Trimming takes 1 base off V and 4 bases off J; junction bases not matched to a gene: 5. The CDR3 covers 16 residues, taking in both the cysteine and the phenylalanine. Left in the record is the CDR3 DNA by itself, 48 bases read in frame from the first base. CDR1 and CDR2, looked up from the germline V gene, are SGHRS and YFSETQ.